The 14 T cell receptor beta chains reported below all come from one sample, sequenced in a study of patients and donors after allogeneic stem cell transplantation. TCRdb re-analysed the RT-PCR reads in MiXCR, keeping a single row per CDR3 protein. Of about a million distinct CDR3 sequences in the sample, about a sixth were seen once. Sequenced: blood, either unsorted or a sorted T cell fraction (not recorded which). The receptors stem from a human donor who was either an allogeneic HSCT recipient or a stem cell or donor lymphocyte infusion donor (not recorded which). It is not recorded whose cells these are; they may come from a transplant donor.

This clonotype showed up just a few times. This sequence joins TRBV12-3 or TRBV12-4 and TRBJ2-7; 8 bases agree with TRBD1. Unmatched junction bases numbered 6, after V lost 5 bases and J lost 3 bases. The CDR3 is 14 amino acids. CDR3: CASSRTGPGYEQYF. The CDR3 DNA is TGTGCCAGCAGTCGGACAGGGCCAGGCTACGAGCAGTACTTC.

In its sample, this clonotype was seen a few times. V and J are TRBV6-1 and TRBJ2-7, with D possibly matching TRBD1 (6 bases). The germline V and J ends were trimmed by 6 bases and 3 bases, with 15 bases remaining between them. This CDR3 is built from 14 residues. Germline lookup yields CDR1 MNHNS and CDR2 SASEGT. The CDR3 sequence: CASRPSKQGYEQYF. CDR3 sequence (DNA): TGTGCCAGCAGACCATCCAAACAGGGCTACGAGCAGTACTTC.

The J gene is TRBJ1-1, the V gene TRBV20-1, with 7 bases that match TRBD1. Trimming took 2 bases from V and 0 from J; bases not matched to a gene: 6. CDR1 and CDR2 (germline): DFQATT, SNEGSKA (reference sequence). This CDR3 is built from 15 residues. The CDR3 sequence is CSARRDSKMNTEAFF. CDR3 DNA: TGCAGTGCTAGACGGGACAGCAAAATGAACACTGAAGCTTTCTTT.

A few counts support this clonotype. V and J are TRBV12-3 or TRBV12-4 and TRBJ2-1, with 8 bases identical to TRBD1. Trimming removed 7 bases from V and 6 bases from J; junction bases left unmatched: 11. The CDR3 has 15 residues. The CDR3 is CASTQGQAGINEQFF. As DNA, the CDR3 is TGTGCCAGCACCCAGGGACAGGCGGGCATCAATGAGCAGTTCTTC.

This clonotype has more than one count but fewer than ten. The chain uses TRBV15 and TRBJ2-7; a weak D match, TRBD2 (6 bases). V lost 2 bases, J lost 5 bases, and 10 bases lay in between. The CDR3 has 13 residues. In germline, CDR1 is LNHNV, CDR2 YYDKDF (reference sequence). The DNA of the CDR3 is TGTGCCACCAGCAGAAAGGAGGGTCACGAGCAGTACTTC. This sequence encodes CATSRKEGHEQYF. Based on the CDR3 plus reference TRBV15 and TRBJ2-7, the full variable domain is DAMVIQNPRYQVTQFGKPVTLSCSQTLNHNVMYWYQQKSSQAPKLLFHYYDKDFNNEADTPDNFQSRRPNTSFCFLDIRSPGLGDTAMYLCATSRKEGHEQYFGPGTRLTVT.

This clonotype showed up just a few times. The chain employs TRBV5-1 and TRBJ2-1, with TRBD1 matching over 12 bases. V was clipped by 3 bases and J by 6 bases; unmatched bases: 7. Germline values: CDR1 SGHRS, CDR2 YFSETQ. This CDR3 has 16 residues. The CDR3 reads CASSSTSGQGANEQFF. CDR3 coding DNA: TGCGCCAGCAGCTCGACTTCGGGACAGGGGGCCAATGAGCAGTTCTTC.

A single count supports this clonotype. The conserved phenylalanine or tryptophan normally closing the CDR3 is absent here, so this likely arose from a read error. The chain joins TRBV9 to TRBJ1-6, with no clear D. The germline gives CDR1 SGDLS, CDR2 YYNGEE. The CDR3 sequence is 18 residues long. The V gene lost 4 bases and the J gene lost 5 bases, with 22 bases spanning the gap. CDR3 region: CASSPTIRRREDNSPLHL. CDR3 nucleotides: TGTGCCAGCAGCCCGACCATTCGGAGGAGGGAGGATAATTCACCCCTCCACCTT.

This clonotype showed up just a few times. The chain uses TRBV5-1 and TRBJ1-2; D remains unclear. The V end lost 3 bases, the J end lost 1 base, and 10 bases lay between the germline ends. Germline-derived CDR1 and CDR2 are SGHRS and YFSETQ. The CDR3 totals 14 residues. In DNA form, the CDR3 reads TGCGCCAGCAGCTGGACGGCGAATAACTATGGCTACACCTTC. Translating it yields CASSWTANNYGYTF.

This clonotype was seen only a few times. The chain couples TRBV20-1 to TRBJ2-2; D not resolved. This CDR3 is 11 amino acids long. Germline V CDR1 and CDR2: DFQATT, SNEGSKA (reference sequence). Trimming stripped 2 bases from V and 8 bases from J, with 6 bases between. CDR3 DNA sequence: TGCAGTGCTAGACAGGTTGGGGAGCTGTTTTTT. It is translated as CSARQVGELFF.

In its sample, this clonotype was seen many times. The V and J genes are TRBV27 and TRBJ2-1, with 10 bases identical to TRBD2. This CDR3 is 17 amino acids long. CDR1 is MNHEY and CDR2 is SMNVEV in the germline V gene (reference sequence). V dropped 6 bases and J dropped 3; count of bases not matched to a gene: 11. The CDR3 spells CASSPSGLAEIYNEQFF. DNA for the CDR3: TGTGCCAGCAGCCCAAGCGGACTAGCGGAAATCTACAATGAGCAGTTCTTC.

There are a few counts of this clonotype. The CDR3 reads CASSVFGVLGNIQYF. The CDR3 region has the DNA TGTGCCAGCAGCGTTTTTGGGGTGTTGGGAAACATTCAGTACTTC. This chain joins TRBV9 and TRBJ2-4; D is ambiguous. Germline-derived CDR1 and CDR2 are SGDLS and YYNGEE. The ends were cut back, 2 bases at V and 6 bases at J, with 15 bases in the middle. This CDR3 region has 15 residues.

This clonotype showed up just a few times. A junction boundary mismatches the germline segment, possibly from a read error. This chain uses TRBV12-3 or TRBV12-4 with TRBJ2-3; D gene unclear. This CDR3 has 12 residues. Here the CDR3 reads CASSNIYTGSLF. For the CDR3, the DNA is TGTGCCAGCAGTAATATATACACCGGGTCCCTCTTT.

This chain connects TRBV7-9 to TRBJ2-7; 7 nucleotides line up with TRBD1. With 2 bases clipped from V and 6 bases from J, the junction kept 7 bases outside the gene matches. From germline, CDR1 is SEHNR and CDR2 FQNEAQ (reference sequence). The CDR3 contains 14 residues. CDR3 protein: CASSLLDRVGEQYF. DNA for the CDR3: TGTGCCAGCAGCTTACTCGACAGGGTCGGCGAGCAGTACTTC. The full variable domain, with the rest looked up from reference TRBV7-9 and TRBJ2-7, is DTGVSQNPRHKITKRGQNVTFRCDPISEHNRLYWYRQTLGQGPEFLTYFQNEAQLEKSRLLSDRFSAERPKGSFSTLEIQRTEQGDSAMYLCASSLLDRVGEQYFGPGTRLTVT.

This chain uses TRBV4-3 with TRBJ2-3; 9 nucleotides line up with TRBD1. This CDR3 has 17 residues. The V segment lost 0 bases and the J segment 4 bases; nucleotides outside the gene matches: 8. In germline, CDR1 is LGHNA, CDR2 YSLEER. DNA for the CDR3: TGCGCCAGCAGCCAAGATCCGACAGGGGGTTTGGCAGATACGCAGTATTTT. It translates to CASSQDPTGGLADTQYF.